These T cell receptor beta chains were read from a single sample in a study of blood T cell repertoires in COVID-19. TCRdb keeps only in-frame clones here, not all; method: immunoSEQ multiplex PCR. The repertoire includes over 150,000 clones, 75% to 90% of them detected once, and roughly 3.4% sits in the top ten. The specimen was PBMCs or T cells enriched from blood (not recorded which). The receptor source for this set is a woman in her sixties or seventies who had recovered from COVID-19. CDR3s include the opening cysteine and the closing phenylalanine or tryptophan. A D gene is named only where the DNA matches it firmly. Not every row has a clone size; where given, it reads once, few, many or a size class.

V	D	J	size	DNA	CDR3
TRBV7-9	NA	TRBJ2-6	few	TGTGCCAGCAGCTCAGAAGGGGCTGGGGCCAACGTCCTGACTTTC	CASSSEGAGANVLTF
TRBV5-1	NA	TRBJ2-7	NA	TGCGCCAGCAGCTTGGACTACACCTCCTACGAGCAGTACTTC	CASSLDYTSYEQYF
TRBV6-2/TRBV6-3	NA	TRBJ1-1	few	TGTGCCAGCAGTTCGGTGGGGGGCACTGAAGCTTTCTTT	CASSSVGGTEAFF
TRBV15	TRBD1	TRBJ1-1	NA	TGTGCCACCAGCAGAGCGGACAGGGGCACTGAAGCTTTCTTT	CATSRADRGTEAFF
TRBV5-5	NA	TRBJ2-2	NA	TGTGCCAGCAGCTTCGGGGGGCGCTACGGCGGGGAGCTGTTTTTT	CASSFGGRYGGELFF
TRBV9	NA	TRBJ1-6	NA	TGTGCCAGCAGCGCACACAGGGATAATTCACCCCTCCACTTT	CASSAHRDNSPLHF
TRBV6-6	TRBD2	TRBJ2-1	once	TGTGCCAGCACCATAGCGGGGGGGTTTGCTGAGCAGTTCTTC	CASTIAGGFAEQFF
TRBV18	TRBD1	TRBJ1-6	few	TGTGCCAGCTCATCACCCGCAGGGGGAAATTCACCCCTCCACTTT	CASSSPAGGNSPLHF
TRBV29-1	TRBD1	TRBJ2-3	NA	TGCAGCGTGGAACCGGGACAGCGCACAGATACGCAGTATTTT	CSVEPGQRTDTQYF
TRBV11-2	NA	TRBJ1-4	NA	TGTGCCAGCAGCGCAGGTGCAGTGGCAGAAAAACTGTTTTTT	CASSAGAVAEKLFF
TRBV19	NA	TRBJ1-6	once	TGTGCCAGTAACTCCCCGGGGAGGAATTCACCCCTCCACTTT	CASNSPGRNSPLHF
TRBV11-3	TRBD1	TRBJ2-1	NA	TGTGCCAGCAGCCGGTCCGGGACAGCTTACAATGAGCAGTTCTTC	CASSRSGTAYNEQFF
TRBV5-4	NA	TRBJ2-2	NA	TGTGTATCACAGCCACAAGACGGGGAGCTGTTTTTT	CVSQPQDGELFF
TRBV9	NA	TRBJ2-7	NA	TGTGCCAGCAGCGTAGATTCCGGAGGGGCCAGCTACGAGCAGTACTTC	CASSVDSGGASYEQYF
TRBV4-2	NA	TRBJ1-5	NA	TGTGCCAGCAGCCAAGCAGTTTATAGCAATCAGCCCCAGCATTTT	CASSQAVYSNQPQHF
TRBV27	TRBD1	TRBJ1-4	few	TGTGCCAGCAAGTCCGTTGGGACAGCTTTTAATGAAAAACTGTTTTTT	CASKSVGTAFNEKLFF
TRBV11-2	TRBD1	TRBJ2-2	NA	TGTGCCAGCAGCTTAGATAGGGGGCGCGGAGATATGACCGGGGAGCTGTTTTTT	CASSLDRGRGDMTGELFF
TRBV4-1	TRBD2	TRBJ2-2	NA	TGCGCCAGCAGGATACTCCTCGCGGGGGTTCTCACCGGGGAGCTGTTTTTT	CASRILLAGVLTGELFF
TRBV2	NA	TRBJ2-7	NA	TGTGCCAGCGGAACTAGCTCCTACGAGCAGTACTTC	CASGTSSYEQYF
TRBV10-2	TRBD2	TRBJ2-3	NA	TGCGCCAGCAGTGACCCTCAACTAGCGGGGGGGTTGGATACGCAGTATTTT	CASSDPQLAGGLDTQYF
TRBV4-2	NA	TRBJ2-5	NA	TGTGCCAGCAGCCAAGTCCCAGTCCTGGTAGCGCTTCGAGAGACCCAGTACTTC	CASSQVPVLVALRETQYF
TRBV20-1	TRBD2	TRBJ2-5	few	TGCAGTGCTAGTGGTGGACTAGCGGGGGGTGAGACCCAGTACTTC	CSASGGLAGGETQYF
TRBV5-1	NA	TRBJ1-2	NA	TGCGCCAGCAGCGAGCTGCAGGGAGGTGGCTACACCTTC	CASSELQGGGYTF
TRBV5-1	NA	TRBJ1-4	NA	TGCGCCAGCAGCTCCAATGCGGGGACGGATAATGAAAAACTGTTTTTT	CASSSNAGTDNEKLFF
TRBV7-2	NA	TRBJ1-6	NA	TGTGCCAGCAGTCCCACTGGGGGCCCTCGGGCACCCCTCCACTTT	CASSPTGGPRAPLHF
TRBV19	TRBD2	TRBJ2-3	once	TGTGCCAGTAGTCCCGGGGGGAGCACAGATACGCAGTATTTT	CASSPGGSTDTQYF
TRBV6-5	TRBD1	TRBJ2-7	once	TGTGCCAGCAGTTACTCGAGGACAGGGGGTTCCGAGCAGTACTTC	CASSYSRTGGSEQYF
TRBV19	NA	TRBJ2-1	NA	TGTGCCAGTAGTTCTCTGGCGGGGGCCAAGGGAACTGAGCAGTTCTTC	CASSSLAGAKGTEQFF
TRBV4-2	NA	TRBJ2-7	NA	TGTGCCAGCAGCGAGCTTGAGGGGGGGGCAGAAGAGCAGTACTTC	CASSELEGGAEEQYF
TRBV10-3	NA	TRBJ2-7	NA	TGTGCCATCAGCCAAAACTACGAGCAGTACTTC	CAISQNYEQYF
TRBV18	TRBD1	TRBJ2-7	NA	TGTGCCAGCTCACCCGGGACAGCCTCCTACGAGCAGTACTTC	CASSPGTASYEQYF
TRBV27	NA	TRBJ2-7	NA	TGTGCCAGCAGTCACGGGGGCTCCTACGAGCAGTACTTC	CASSHGGSYEQYF
TRBV6-1	TRBD1	TRBJ2-7	NA	TGTGCCAGCAGTGAATTGCTGGACAGGGGCTCCTACGAGCAGTACTTC	CASSELLDRGSYEQYF
TRBV5-6	NA	TRBJ1-6	NA	TGTGCCAGCAGCTTGGGAGGGGGATCACCCCTCCACTTT	CASSLGGGSPLHF
TRBV29-1	NA	TRBJ1-1	NA	TGCAGCGTACTCGGGGGTTTGGCTTTCTTT	CSVLGGLAFF